This T cell receptor (beta chain) was captured in a study of shared clonotypes between healthy human individuals (dated by TCRdb to about 2020). General notes on the study: The cohort included three men and two women between 18 and 49 years of age. The study deeply sequenced blood TCR repertoires of about 5 healthy adults to estimate repertoire size and the extent of clonotype sharing between individuals. To increase sequencing depth and limit assay-specific biases, TCR repertoire library preparation and sequencing were carried out by different laboratories using diverse techniques. Each donor's leukapheresis produced roughly between roughly 0.9 and 9 billion PBMCs. For each donor, CD4 naive and CD4 memory were each run on three plates, CD8 naive on two plates, and CD8 memory on one plate.

The donors were healthy, HIV-negative adults who had no recently reported acute infections or vaccinations. Every donor was a Caucasian adult residing in Nashville, Tennessee, USA. CD4+ T cells were enriched by magnetic negative selection, after which naive cells were positively selected on CD45RA and the negative fraction was taken as the memory subset. Blood was collected by leukapheresis, and PBMCs were isolated by Ficoll-Histopaque density gradient centrifugation and then cryopreserved in liquid nitrogen vapor phase. Analytical flow cytometry was used to check the purity and quantity of every magnetically sorted T cell population. Each sorted fraction had its genomic DNA isolated and then quantified by UV absorbance on a Nanodrop 2000c. Using the deep immunoSEQ assay, multiplex PCR amplified TCR CDR3 regions from genomic DNA. Extracted genomic DNA from each cell subset was distributed evenly across all wells of several immunoSEQ 96-well plates, and each plate was treated as a replicate. For sorted subsets, approximately 210 ng genomic DNA, equal to 25,000 to 35,000 T cell genomes, was loaded into each replicate PCR. The purified libraries were quantified using a Qubit 3.0 fluorometer, sized with a Bioanalyzer 2100, and then quantified again using the KAPA Library Quantification kit. Every immunoSEQ 96-well plate was sequenced on a separate single-read 150-cycle Illumina NextSeq 550 flow cell. As for how the authors treated the data: Because the immunoSEQ output included only junctional sequences and no quality scores, the filtering could not be the same as the filtering used for full-length reads. To assign V/J genes and CDR3, sequences were annotated using PyIR, a Python wrapper for IgBLAST v1.9, with IMGT germline references. Any read was removed if the V/J assignment was weak (E-value above 1e-6), the CDR3 was missing, or the read contained stop codons, out-of-frame junctions, or ambiguous translated residues. V3J clonotypes were defined as sequences sharing the same inferred V gene, J gene, and CDR3 amino acid sequence. Percentage overlap between repertoires was computed as shared unique clonotypes divided by the size of the smaller repertoire. Richness of each repertoire was evaluated using RTK rarefaction, the Chao1 estimator, and Recon v2.1 estimates of unobserved clonotypes. Generation probabilities for all TCRbeta clonotypes obtained by the gDNA method from a few donors were computed using OLGA. The immuneACCESS repertoire file appears here via TCRdb, limited to in-frame rearrangements. These files lack a portion of the clones; in checked studies, under half of the deficit traces to unresolved V genes, and the cause of the others is not known. That table furnishes V, J and clone size, whereas the DNA furnished D and trimming. For this sample there are roughly 330,000 clones; approximately 79% appear just once. The ten largest make up about 9.4% of the sample.

A word on this clone: Its target antigen remains unknown. No much larger clone exists at a distance of one base, and base qualities are not known.

Overall study outcomes, separate from this receptor: Naive subsets generally had larger estimated clonotype richness than memory subsets. Rarefaction of sorted-subset datasets indicated incomplete sequencing despite the large sequencing depth. Sampling was restricted to blood, and TCR repertoires in tissue are likely to differ from TCR repertoires in blood. Compared with non-shared clonotypes, the clonotypes found in all four sorted-subset donors had higher generation probabilities. Across four donors, approximately 5% of naive CD4, around 3.3% of naive CD8, approximately 2.5% of memory CD4, and roughly 0.41% of memory CD8 clonotypes were shared. Pairwise subsampling led to the expectation that sequencing depth would affect the degree of clonotype sharing among donors. Because the study included a small number of donors, the genetic and exposure-history diversity represented was limited.

The germline V gene gives CDR1 as SNHLY and CDR2 as FYNNEI. The CDR3 covers 18 residues, taking in both the cysteine and the phenylalanine. The only DNA kept is the CDR3, 54 bases in frame from the first base. Germline trimming amounts to 6 bases on V and 5 bases on J, with 18 as the count of junction bases outside the gene matches. The chain links TRBV2 with TRBJ2-5; TRBD2 aligns with 10 central bases. Sequencing was done on a sample of memory CD4+ T cells sorted from blood. The cell subset or site label of this sample denotes: CD45RA-negative fraction. The receptor comes from a young man in good health. Here is the DNA: TGTGCCAGCAGGCCCAACGTCGTCGCTAGCGGGAGTAGGGAGACCCAGTACTTC. Its product reads: CASRPNVVASGSRETQYF.